These 20 T cell receptor beta chains came from one sample sequenced in a study of blood T cell repertoires in COVID-19. Method: immunoSEQ multiplex PCR; TCRdb's copy keeps in-frame clones and lacks some. Altogether 130,000 or so clones are present, 84% being singletons, with the ten largest covering about 4%. What was sequenced was PBMCs or T cells enriched from blood (not recorded which). The receptor source for this set is a woman in her thirties who had recovered from COVID-19.

V gene TRBV6-1 combines with J gene TRBJ2-3, with 7 bases matching TRBD2. V shed 0 bases and J 3 bases; nucleotides not matched to a gene: 0. The CDR3 runs to 14 residues. Germline loops: CDR1 MNHNS, CDR2 SASEGT. The CDR3 nucleotides read TGTGCCAGCAGTGAAGCTAGCGGGACAGATACGCAGTATTTT. Amino acids: CASSEASGTDTQYF.

The chain combines TRBV29-1 with TRBJ2-1; 9 nucleotides line up with TRBD2. The CDR3 length is 14 residues. The germline CDR1 and CDR2 sequences are SQVTM and ANQGSEA. J gave up 4 bases and V 3 bases, and 4 bases lay outside the gene matches. CDR3 DNA: TGCAGCGTTGACGGGCGGGAGGGGTACAATGAGCAGTTCTTC. Protein sequence: CSVDGREGYNEQFF.

This chain links TRBV6-2 or TRBV6-3 with TRBJ2-7; TRBD1 might be the D (5 bases). The CDR3 length is 15 residues. Trimming cost V 4 bases and J 1 base, with 14 bases left between them. The germline gives CDR1 MNHEY, CDR2 SVGEGT. The CDR3 DNA follows: TGTGCCAGCAGTTCGTTCAGGGCCGAGTCCTACGAGCAGTACTTC. It specifies CASSSFRAESYEQYF.

CDR3: CASSDRAGTGELFF. CDR3 nucleotide sequence: TGCGCCAGCAGTGACAGGGCGGGCACCGGGGAGCTGTTTTTT. The V gene is TRBV4-1, the J gene TRBJ2-2; 7 nucleotides line up with TRBD1. This CDR3 is built from 14 residues. Germline V gene data show CDR1 as MGHRA and CDR2 as YSYEKL. The junction had 5 bases not matched to a gene; V was cut back by 6 bases and J by 4 bases.

This clone was seen only a few times. The gene calls are TRBV25-1 and TRBJ2-7, with a possible D match to TRBD1 (6 bases). V dropped 2 bases and J dropped 2 bases, with 10 bases sitting between them. The CDR3 totals 14 residues. Germline values: CDR1 MGHDK, CDR2 SYGVNS. The CDR3 sequence is CASSEAQGPYEQYF. CDR3 nucleotides: TGTGCCAGCAGTGAAGCACAGGGCCCCTACGAGCAGTACTTC.

The chain's CDR3 is CASSLSPLRLAASSGANVLTF. As DNA, the CDR3 is TGTGCCAGCAGCCTAAGCCCCCTCCGACTAGCGGCTAGCTCTGGGGCCAACGTCCTGACTTTC. The V and J genes are TRBV27 and TRBJ2-6; 9 nucleotides line up with TRBD2. The junction had 18 bases not matched to a gene; V was cut back by 6 bases and J by 0 bases. This CDR3 region has 21 residues. Germline V gene data show CDR1 as MNHEY and CDR2 as SMNVEV (reference sequence).

This chain connects TRBV5-4 to TRBJ2-1; D is perhaps TRBD2 (7 bases). V dropped 1 base and J dropped 9 bases, with 17 bases sitting between them. Germline CDR1 SGHNT, CDR2 YYREEE (reference sequence). The CDR3 runs 15 residues. The CDR3 reads CASSLRGALGLEQFF. CDR3 DNA: TGTGCCAGCAGCTTGCGGGGGGCGCTCGGGCTTGAGCAGTTCTTC.

The chain combines TRBV11-2 with TRBJ1-5, with D maybe TRBD1 (6 bases). Between the trimmed V and J ends, which lost 2 bases and 4 bases, there was a span of 6 bases. The V gene's germline CDR1 is SGHAT and CDR2 FQNNGV. The CDR3 loop spans 13 amino acids. CDR3 residues: CASSLQGNQPQHF. CDR3 nucleotide sequence: TGTGCCAGCAGCTTACAGGGGAATCAGCCCCAGCATTTT.

V usage is TRBV6-5 and J usage is TRBJ1-5, with unresolved D. The CDR3 is 15 amino acids. The ends were cut back, 5 bases at V and 0 bases at J, with 11 bases in the middle. The germline CDR1 and CDR2 sequences are MNHEY and SVGAGI. The CDR3 reads CASSPGGYSNQPQHF. The CDR3 region has the DNA TGTGCCAGCAGTCCAGGAGGATATAGCAATCAGCCCCAGCATTTT.

The V call is TRBV14, the J call TRBJ1-5; 9 bases line up with TRBD1. Germline CDR1 is SGHDN and CDR2 is FVKESK. V lost 9 bases to trimming and J lost 0 bases; unmatched junction nucleotides: 3. This CDR3 has 14 amino acids. CDR3 nucleotides: TGTGCCAGGGGACAGGGCAATAGCAATCAGCCCCAGCATTTT. This sequence encodes CARGQGNSNQPQHF.

This chain links TRBV6-5 with TRBJ1-2, with TRBD1 matching 9 bases. The V gene end was trimmed by 6 bases and the J gene end by 4 bases; junction bases not matched to a gene: 6. This CDR3 comprises 14 residues. Germline assignment: CDR1 MNHEY and CDR2 SVGAGI. CDR3: CASSKDRGGYGYTF. DNA for the CDR3: TGTGCCAGCAGCAAGGACAGGGGTGGCTATGGCTACACCTTC.

The chain recombines TRBV6-2 or TRBV6-3 with TRBJ2-1, with 9 positions matching TRBD2. J gave up 9 bases and V 2 bases, and 8 bases lay outside the gene matches. Per the germline V gene, CDR1 is MNHEY and CDR2 is SVGEGT. The CDR3 has 15 residues. The CDR3 DNA follows: TGTGCCAGCAGTTACGAGGGCGGGAGGGCCAGTGAGCAGTTCTTC. The encoded protein is CASSYEGGRASEQFF.

The chain is built from TRBV25-1 and TRBJ1-4; D uncertain. This CDR3 has 14 amino acids. Germline CDR1 reads MGHDK; CDR2 reads SYGVNS. Trimming cost V 3 bases and J 4 bases, with 9 bases left between them. The CDR3 spells CASSDTEINEKLFF. CDR3 DNA sequence: TGTGCCAGCAGTGATACAGAGATTAATGAAAAACTGTTTTTT.

The CDR3 DNA reads TGTGCCAGCAGCCGACCGGGACTAGACTCCTACGAGCAGTACTTC. Amino acids: CASSRPGLDSYEQYF. The chain uses TRBV4-2 and TRBJ2-7; 8 positions agree with TRBD2. The length of the CDR3 is 15 residues. Germline V lookup: CDR1 LGHNA, CDR2 YNFKEQ. The V segment lost 4 bases and the J segment 0 bases; nucleotides outside the gene matches: 5.

This clone turned up a few times. The chain links TRBV15 to TRBJ2-3; TRBD2 is a possible D gene (6 bases). The CDR3 length is 16 residues. The germline V gene encodes CDR1 LNHNV and CDR2 YYDKDF (reference sequence). V lost 5 bases, J lost 6 bases, and 21 bases lay in between. The CDR3, as DNA: TGTGCCACCAGCCCCGGGGAGGTTTCCCGCCGGGATACGCAGTATTTT. Amino acid sequence: CATSPGEVSRRDTQYF.

This clone was observed once. The V gene is TRBV9, the J gene TRBJ2-3; 14 nucleotides match TRBD2. Looked up from germline, CDR1 is SGDLS and CDR2 is YYNGEE. The CDR3 extends over 16 amino acids. V lost 3 bases and J lost 2; bases outside the gene matches: 2. The CDR3 nucleotides read TGTGCCAGCAGCGGGACTAGCGGGAGGCCCACAGATACGCAGTATTTT. As protein: CASSGTSGRPTDTQYF.

J is TRBJ1-6 and V is TRBV7-2, with TRBD1 as a possible D gene (6 bases). Between the trimmed V and J ends, which lost 3 bases and 14 bases, there was a span of 14 bases. Germline V CDR1 and CDR2: SGHTA, FQGNSA. CDR3 size: 13 residues. This chain's CDR3 is CASSFYREEALHF. The CDR3, as DNA: TGTGCCAGCAGCTTCTACAGGGAAGAGGCCCTCCACTTT.

This chain uses TRBV28 with TRBJ2-7; perhaps TRBD2 as D (5 bases). V was cut by 5 bases and J by 2 bases, with 13 bases left in between. CDR1 is MDHEN, CDR2 SYDVKM, per germline. The CDR3 totals 14 residues. CDR3 DNA: TGTGCCAGCAGTGCCAGACTACCCCCCTACGAGCAGTACTTC. It specifies CASSARLPPYEQYF. The variable domain in full, with the rest retrieved from reference TRBV28 and TRBJ2-7, is DVKVTQSSRYLVKRTGEKVFLECVQDMDHENMFWYRQDPGLGLRLIYFSYDVKMKEKGDIPEGYSVSREKKERFSLILESASTNQTSMYLCASSARLPPYEQYFGPGTRLTVT.

V usage is TRBV5-5 and J usage is TRBJ2-3; TRBD2 matches 9 bases. The CDR3 covers 15 residues. CDR1 is SGHKS, CDR2 YYEKEE, per germline (reference sequence). After removal of 0 bases from V and 9 bases from J, the junction contained 8 bases not matched to a gene. DNA of the CDR3: TGTGCCAGCAGCTTGGACGGTAGCGGGGGAACGACGCAGTATTTT. This codes for CASSLDGSGGTTQYF.

This chain uses TRBV5-1 with TRBJ1-2; unclear D gene. V was pared by 0 bases and J by 4 bases, with 25 bases between. The V gene's germline CDR1 is SGHRS and CDR2 YFSETQ. This CDR3 region has 19 residues. The CDR3 sequence is CASSLGHKTGSLSSYGYTF. CDR3 nucleotide sequence: TGCGCCAGCAGCTTGGGGCACAAAACGGGGTCCCTGTCGAGCTATGGCTACACCTTC.